Following are 13 T cell receptor beta chains from one sample sequenced in a study of blood T cell repertoires in COVID-19. Method: immunoSEQ multiplex PCR; TCRdb's copy keeps in-frame clones and lacks some. The sample has over 65,000 clones, 90% seen once. The sample consisted of peripheral blood. The receptors here all came from a human donor in a cohort sampled during active COVID-19.

The chain combines TRBV30 with TRBJ1-5, with D possibly being TRBD1 (6 bases). The germline V gene encodes CDR1 GTSNPN and CDR2 SVGIG (reference sequence). V lost 3 bases to trimming and J lost 4 bases, with 13 bases between them. The CDR3 length is 14 residues. In DNA, the CDR3 is TGTGCCTGGAGCGTACTCACAGGGAATCAGCCCCAGCATTTT. Protein product: CAWSVLTGNQPQHF.

The genes are TRBV11-2 and TRBJ1-1; the match to TRBD1 covers 8 bases. V lost 4 bases to trimming and J lost 2 bases; unmatched junction nucleotides: 3. The CDR3 sequence is 14 residues long. From germline, CDR1 is SGHAT and CDR2 FQNNGV. The CDR3 nucleotides read TGTGCCAGCAGCTCTGGACAGGGAAACACTGAAGCTTTCTTT. It is translated as CASSSGQGNTEAFF.

The V gene is TRBV18, the J gene TRBJ1-3; D is ambiguous. The germline V and J ends were trimmed by 2 bases and 0 bases, with 8 bases remaining between them. There are 15 residues in the CDR3. CDR1 and CDR2 from the germline V gene are KGHSH and LQKENI. The chain's CDR3 is CASSPEVISGNTIYF. The CDR3 DNA sequence: TGTGCCAGCTCACCAGAGGTGATCTCTGGAAACACCATATATTTT.

The gene calls are TRBV6-6 and TRBJ2-5; 7 nucleotides line up with TRBD1. The ends lost 6 bases at V and 2 bases at J; junction bases unmatched: 12. Per the germline V gene, CDR1 is MNHNY and CDR2 is SVGAGI (reference sequence). CDR3 length: 16 residues. The CDR3 protein is CASSGLPGRGQETQYF. CDR3 in DNA: TGTGCCAGCAGCGGGCTGCCAGGCAGGGGGCAAGAGACCCAGTACTTC.

V gene TRBV5-6 combines with J gene TRBJ1-1; D gene unclear. This CDR3 is 12 amino acids long. Trimming cost V 1 base and J 1 base, with 2 bases left between them. CDR1 is SGHDT and CDR2 is YYEEEE in the germline V gene. The CDR3 spells CASSLRNTEAFF. In nucleotides, the CDR3 is TGTGCCAGCAGCTTGCGGAACACTGAAGCTTTCTTT.

This chain uses TRBV9 with TRBJ2-7, with D tentatively TRBD2 (6 bases). V was clipped by 0 bases and J by 0 bases, with 22 bases between them. The CDR3 length is 19 residues. Germline V lookup: CDR1 SGDLS, CDR2 YYNGEE. Written as DNA, the CDR3 is TGTGCCAGCAGCGTAGGAGGGCATTCGGGGCGGGGCAGCTCCTACGAGCAGTACTTC. It yields the protein CASSVGGHSGRGSSYEQYF.

The rearrangement links TRBV3-1 (or the pseudogene TRBV3-2) to TRBJ1-1; D remains unclear. Trimming took off 2 bases at V and 1 base at J, with 11 bases between the two ends. CDR1 is LGHDT, CDR2 YNNKEL, per germline (reference sequence). The CDR3 covers 15 residues. The chain's CDR3 is CASSQSDTANTEAFF. In nucleotides, the CDR3 is TGTGCCAGCAGCCAATCAGATACAGCGAACACTGAAGCTTTCTTT.

V and J are TRBV25-1 and TRBJ2-5, with 7 bases matching TRBD2. The germline gives CDR1 MGHDK, CDR2 SYGVNS. There are 14 residues in the CDR3. With V trimmed by 1 base and J by 5 bases, 4 bases remained unmatched. The chain's CDR3 is CASSEWMGGETQYF. CDR3 in DNA: TGTGCCAGCAGTGAATGGATGGGAGGGGAGACCCAGTACTTC.

The chain links TRBV19 to TRBJ1-2; 7 nucleotides agree with TRBD1. The CDR3 covers 14 residues. Per germline, CDR1 LNHDA and CDR2 SQIVND (reference sequence). The V and J ends lost 3 bases and 4 bases, in that order; junction bases with no gene match: 5. The CDR3 DNA follows: TGTGCCAGTAGTATGGGACAGAGCCCCTATGGCTACACCTTC. Translated: CASSMGQSPYGYTF. The whole variable domain, filled in from reference TRBV19 and TRBJ1-2, reads DGGITQSPKYLFRKEGQNVTLSCEQNLNHDAMYWYRQDPGQGLRLIYYSQIVNDFQKGDIAEGYSVSREKKESFPLTVTSAQKNPTAFYLCASSMGQSPYGYTFGSGTRLTVV.

This rearrangement joins TRBV7-9 to TRBJ2-1; TRBD2 matches at 9 bases. Germline lookup yields CDR1 SEHNR and CDR2 FQNEAQ (reference sequence). V gave up 3 bases and J gave up 10 bases; unmatched junction bases: 1. The length of the CDR3 is 12 residues. CDR3 coding DNA: TGTGCCAGCAGCTTGACTAGCGGAGAGCAGTTCTTC. Its protein product is CASSLTSGEQFF.

The chain employs TRBV18 and TRBJ2-7; 7 nucleotides agree with TRBD1. Per the germline V gene, CDR1 is KGHSH and CDR2 is LQKENI. This CDR3 is built from 16 residues. V lost 2 bases and J lost 3; bases outside the gene matches: 10. In DNA, the CDR3 is TGTGCCAGCTCACCAGGGAACCGGGGACAGTACTACGAGCAGTACTTC. It specifies CASSPGNRGQYYEQYF.

The V and J genes are TRBV5-6 and TRBJ2-7; TRBD2 matches 9 bases. The CDR3 is made up of 14 amino acids. Germline values: CDR1 SGHDT, CDR2 YYEEEE. With V trimmed by 4 bases and J by 0 bases, 2 bases remained unmatched. CDR3 DNA: TGTGCCAGCAGCCCTAGCGGGGACTCCTACGAGCAGTACTTC. As protein: CASSPSGDSYEQYF.

The V gene is TRBV2, the J gene TRBJ1-1, with D perhaps TRBD1 (5 bases). Germline CDR1 is SNHLY and CDR2 is FYNNEI. V lost 2 bases and J 3 bases, leaving 13 bases between the germline ends. The CDR3 contains 15 residues. The CDR3 spells CASSERQGSDTEAFF. The CDR3 nucleotides are TGTGCCAGCAGTGAACGTCAGGGTTCCGACACTGAAGCTTTCTTT.